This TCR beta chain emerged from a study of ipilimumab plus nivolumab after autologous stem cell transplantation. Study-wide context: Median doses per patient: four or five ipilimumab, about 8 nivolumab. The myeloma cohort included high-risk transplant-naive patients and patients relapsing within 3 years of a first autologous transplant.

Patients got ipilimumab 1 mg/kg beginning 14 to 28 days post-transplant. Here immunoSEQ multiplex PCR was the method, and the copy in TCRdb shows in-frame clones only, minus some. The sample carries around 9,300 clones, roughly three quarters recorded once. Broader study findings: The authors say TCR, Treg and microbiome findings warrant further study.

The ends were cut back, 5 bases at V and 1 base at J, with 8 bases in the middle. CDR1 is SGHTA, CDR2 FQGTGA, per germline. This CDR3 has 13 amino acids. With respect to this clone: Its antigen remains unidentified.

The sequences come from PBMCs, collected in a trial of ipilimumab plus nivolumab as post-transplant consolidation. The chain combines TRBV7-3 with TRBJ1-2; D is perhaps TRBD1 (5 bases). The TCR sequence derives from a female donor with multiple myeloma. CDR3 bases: TGTGCCAGCAGCCTCGACAGTAACTATGGCTACACCTTC. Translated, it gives CASSLDSNYGYTF.